This T cell receptor beta chain is drawn from a study of blood T cell repertoires in COVID-19 (dated by TCRdb to about 2020). Background on the whole study: Collaborator samples came from the United States, Italy and Spain and covered acute and convalescent phases of COVID-19. A de-identified subject ID, COVID-19 status, age in years and sex were almost always included in the sample metadata. Samples came from the ongoing ImmuneRACE study (first 160 participants) plus 1,254 subjects from 6 global collaborators. Subjects who had been exposed to COVID-19, were actively infected with it, or had recovered from it provided the deeply sampled blood TCRbeta repertoires that made up the dataset. The prospective study material was composed of cDNA or gDNA derived from T cells, B-cell-depleted T cells, or PBMCs. HLA class I and class II types, where available, came from metadata supplied by the sample provider rather than from assay-based typing. The repertoires were made available in a free public database intended to serve as a resource for research on the immune response to SARS-CoV-2. Results and caveats for the whole study, not just this receptor: Clinical and demographic metadata were provided uncurated, with the amount varying by source and participant.

Participants in the prospective study were enrolled through a virtual design, were aged roughly 18 to 90 years, and lived in roughly 24 United States geographic areas. To assign participants to cohorts, the prospective study relied on clinical history that participants themselves reported in a screening survey and a study questionnaire. Mobile phlebotomists in the prospective study collected whole blood, serum and a nasopharyngeal or oropharyngeal swab from every participant. Participants in the prospective study had the option to provide additional blood draws and questionnaires over a 2-month period. Prospective study blood samples were shipped either frozen or at room temperature before DNA extraction. V lost 6 bases and J lost 4 bases; the stretch between them is 7 bases long. Its CDR3 holds 13 amino acids, cysteine through phenylalanine. Only the CDR3 region is kept as DNA, spanning 39 bases read in frame from base 1. CDR1 MNHEY and CDR2 SVGAGI are derived from the germline V gene.

Remarks on this clone: Its binding antigen is unknown. No much larger clone exists at a distance of one base, and base qualities are not known.

The immunoSEQ Assay, a bias-controlled multiplex PCR, was used to amplify TCRbeta CDR3 regions from genomic DNA. The original methods were these. The number of nucleated cells in each sample was estimated from the amplification of reference gene primers within the assay. Sequence reads were collapsed and filtered to measure the absolute abundance of every unique TCRbeta CDR3 rearrangement. For each sample, productive Simpson clonality was calculated as the square root of Simpson's diversity index over productive rearrangements. TCRdb provides this immuneACCESS table in a form limited to in-frame rearrangements. Some clones are lacking; in checked studies, under half of them reflect an unresolved V gene, and why the rest are absent is not known. The DNA was the basis for D and trimming; V, J and clone size are from that table. The sample data list fewer than 350,000 clones, and approximately 91% of these were observed just once. The ten largest clones add up to roughly 2.1% of the sample.

Material: PBMCs or T cells enriched from blood (not recorded which). This clonotype was sampled from a woman in her thirties or forties with acute COVID-19. The chain was built from TRBV6-5 and TRBJ2-6, with TRBD2 perhaps the D gene, on 5 matching bases. The bases read TGTGCCAGCAGGAGGGCCGGGGCCAACGTCCTGACTTTC. Translated, it reads CASRRAGANVLTF.